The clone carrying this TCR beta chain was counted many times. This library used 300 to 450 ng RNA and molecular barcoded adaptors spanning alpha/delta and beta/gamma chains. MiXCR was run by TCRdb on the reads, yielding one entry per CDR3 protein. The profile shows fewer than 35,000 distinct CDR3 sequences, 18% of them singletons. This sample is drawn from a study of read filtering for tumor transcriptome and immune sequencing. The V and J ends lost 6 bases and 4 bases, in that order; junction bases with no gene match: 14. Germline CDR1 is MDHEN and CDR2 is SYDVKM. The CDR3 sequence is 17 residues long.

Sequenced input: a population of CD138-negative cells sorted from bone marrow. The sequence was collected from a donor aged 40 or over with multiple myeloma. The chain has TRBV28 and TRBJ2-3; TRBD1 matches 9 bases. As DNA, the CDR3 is TGTGCCAGCAGATCTCCGCGACCGGGACAGGGCCCAGATACGCAGTATTTT. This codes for CASRSPRPGQGPDTQYF.